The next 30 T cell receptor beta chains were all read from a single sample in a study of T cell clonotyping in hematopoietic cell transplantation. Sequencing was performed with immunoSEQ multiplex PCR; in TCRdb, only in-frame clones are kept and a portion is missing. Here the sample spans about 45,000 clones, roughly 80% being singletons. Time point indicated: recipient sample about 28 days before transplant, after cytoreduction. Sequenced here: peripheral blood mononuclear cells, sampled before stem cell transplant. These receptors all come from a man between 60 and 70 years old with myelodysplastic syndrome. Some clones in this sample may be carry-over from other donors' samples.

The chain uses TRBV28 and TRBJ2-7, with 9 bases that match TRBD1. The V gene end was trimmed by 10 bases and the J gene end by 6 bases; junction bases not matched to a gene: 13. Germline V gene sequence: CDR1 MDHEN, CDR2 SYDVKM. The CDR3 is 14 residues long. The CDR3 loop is CATGAWTGVSEQYF. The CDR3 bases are TGTGCCACCGGGGCGTGGACAGGGGTCTCCGAGCAGTACTTC. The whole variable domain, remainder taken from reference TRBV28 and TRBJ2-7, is DVKVTQSSRYLVKRTGEKVFLECVQDMDHENMFWYRQDPGLGLRLIYFSYDVKMKEKGDIPEGYSVSREKKERFSLILESASTNQTSMYLCATGAWTGVSEQYFGPGTRLTVT.

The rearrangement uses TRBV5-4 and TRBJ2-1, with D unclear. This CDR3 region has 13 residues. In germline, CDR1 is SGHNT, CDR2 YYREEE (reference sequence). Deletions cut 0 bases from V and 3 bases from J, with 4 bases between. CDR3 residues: CASSLGHYNEQFF. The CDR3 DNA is TGTGCCAGCAGCTTGGGACACTACAATGAGCAGTTCTTC.

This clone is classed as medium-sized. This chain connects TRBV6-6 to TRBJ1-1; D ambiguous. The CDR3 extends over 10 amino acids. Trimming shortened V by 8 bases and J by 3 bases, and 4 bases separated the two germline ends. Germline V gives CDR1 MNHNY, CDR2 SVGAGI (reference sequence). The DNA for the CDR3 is TGTGCCAGCTTTGACACTGAAGCTTTCTTT. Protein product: CASFDTEAFF.

The CDR3 here is CASSFAAWGGYTF. The CDR3 DNA reads as TGTGCCAGCAGCTTTGCAGCCTGGGGTGGCTACACCTTC. The chain couples TRBV5-6 to TRBJ1-2; D unclear. The CDR3 has 13 residues. V lost 2 bases, J lost 7 bases, and 12 bases lay in between. CDR1 SGHDT and CDR2 YYEEEE come from the germline V gene. Variable domain in full (rest from reference TRBV5-6 and TRBJ1-2): DAGVTQSPTHLIKTRGQQVTLRCSPKSGHDTVSWYQQALGQGPQFIFQYYEEEERQRGNFPDRFSGHQFPNYSSELNVNALLLGDSALYLCASSFAAWGGYTFGSGTRLTVV.

The CDR3 region is CASRTQGQPQHF. CDR3 sequence (DNA): TGTGCCAGCAGGACCCAGGGTCAGCCCCAGCATTTT. This chain joins TRBV6-4 and TRBJ1-5; D is perhaps TRBD1 (5 bases). The CDR3 spans 12 residues. Germline V gives CDR1 MRHNA, CDR2 SNTAGT. Deletions cut 6 bases from V and 6 bases from J, with 9 bases between.

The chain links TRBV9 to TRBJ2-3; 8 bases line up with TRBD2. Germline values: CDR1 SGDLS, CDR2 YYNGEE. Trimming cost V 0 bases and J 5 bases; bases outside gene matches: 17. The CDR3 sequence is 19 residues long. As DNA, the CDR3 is TGTGCCAGCAGCGTAGAACGGGGGGGTCGAGGAGGGGGAATAGATACGCAGTATTTT. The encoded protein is CASSVERGGRGGGIDTQYF.

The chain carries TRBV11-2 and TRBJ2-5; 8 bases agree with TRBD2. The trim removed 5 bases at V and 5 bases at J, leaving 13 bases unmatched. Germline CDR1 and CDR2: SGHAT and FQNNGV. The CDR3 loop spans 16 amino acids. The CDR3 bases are TGTGCCAGCAGCCCCCGCGGAGCGGGGGCGGGGGAGACCCAGTACTTC. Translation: CASSPRGAGAGETQYF.

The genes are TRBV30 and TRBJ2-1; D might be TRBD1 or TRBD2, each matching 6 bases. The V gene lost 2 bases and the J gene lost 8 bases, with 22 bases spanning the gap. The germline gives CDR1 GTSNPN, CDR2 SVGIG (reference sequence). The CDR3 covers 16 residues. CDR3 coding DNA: TGTGCCTGGAGTCGGGACAAGGGGGGTAGAGTTGATGAGCAGTTCTTC. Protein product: CAWSRDKGGRVDEQFF.

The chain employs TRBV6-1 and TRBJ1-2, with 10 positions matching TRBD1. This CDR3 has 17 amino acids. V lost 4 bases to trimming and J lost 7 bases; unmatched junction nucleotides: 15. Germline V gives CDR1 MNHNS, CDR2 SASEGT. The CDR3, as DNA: TGTGCCAGCAGTGGGTCCCGGGACAGGGGAACAGGGGCTGGCTACACCTTC. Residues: CASSGSRDRGTGAGYTF.

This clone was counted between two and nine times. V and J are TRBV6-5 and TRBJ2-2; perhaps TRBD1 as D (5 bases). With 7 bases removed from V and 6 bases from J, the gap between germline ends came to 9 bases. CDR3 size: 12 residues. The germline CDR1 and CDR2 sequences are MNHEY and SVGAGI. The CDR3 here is CASIDSAGELFF. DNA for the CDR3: TGTGCCAGCATTGACAGTGCCGGGGAGCTGTTTTTT.

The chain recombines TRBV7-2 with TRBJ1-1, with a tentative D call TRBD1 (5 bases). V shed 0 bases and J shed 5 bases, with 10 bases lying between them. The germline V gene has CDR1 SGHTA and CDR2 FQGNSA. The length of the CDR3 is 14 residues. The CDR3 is CASSLAWGVTEAFF. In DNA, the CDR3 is TGTGCCAGCAGCTTAGCTTGGGGGGTGACTGAAGCTTTCTTT. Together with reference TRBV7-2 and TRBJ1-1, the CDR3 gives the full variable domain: GAGVSQSPSNKVTEKGKDVELRCDPISGHTALYWYRQSLGQGLEFLIYFQGNSAPDKSGLPSDRFSAERTGGSVSTLTIQRTQQEDSAVYLCASSLAWGVTEAFFGQGTRLTVV.

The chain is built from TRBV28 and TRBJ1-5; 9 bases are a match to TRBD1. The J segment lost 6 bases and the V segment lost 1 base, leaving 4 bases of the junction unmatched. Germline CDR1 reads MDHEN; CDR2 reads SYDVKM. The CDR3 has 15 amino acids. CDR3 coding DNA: TGTGCCAGCAGTTTATACCGGACAGGGGCTCAGCCCCAGCATTTT. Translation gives CASSLYRTGAQPQHF. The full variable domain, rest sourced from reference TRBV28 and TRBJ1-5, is DVKVTQSSRYLVKRTGEKVFLECVQDMDHENMFWYRQDPGLGLRLIYFSYDVKMKEKGDIPEGYSVSREKKERFSLILESASTNQTSMYLCASSLYRTGAQPQHFGDGTRLSIL.

The CDR3 DNA sequence: TGTGCCAGCAGTGAGGTAGGGGAACGGTCACCCCTCCACTTT. Protein: CASSEVGERSPLHF. V is TRBV6-1 and J is TRBJ1-6; D is possibly TRBD1 (5 bases). CDR3 length: 14 amino acids. Germline V gene sequence: CDR1 MNHNS, CDR2 SASEGT. Trimming cost V 3 bases and J 10 bases, with 13 bases left between them.

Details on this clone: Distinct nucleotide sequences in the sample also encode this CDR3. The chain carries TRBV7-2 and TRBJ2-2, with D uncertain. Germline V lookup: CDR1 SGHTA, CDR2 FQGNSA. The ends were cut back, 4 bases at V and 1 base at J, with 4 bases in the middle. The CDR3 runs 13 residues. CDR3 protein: CASSSRNTGELFF. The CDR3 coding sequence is TGTGCCAGCAGCTCCAGGAACACCGGGGAGCTGTTTTTT.

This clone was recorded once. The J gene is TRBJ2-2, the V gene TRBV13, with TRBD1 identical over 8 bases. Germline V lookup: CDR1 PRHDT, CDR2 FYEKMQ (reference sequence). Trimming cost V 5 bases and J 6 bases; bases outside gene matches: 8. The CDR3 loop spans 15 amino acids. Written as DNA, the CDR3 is TGTGCCAGCAGCACGGACAGGGTTAGCGCCGGGGAGCTGTTTTTT. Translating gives CASSTDRVSAGELFF. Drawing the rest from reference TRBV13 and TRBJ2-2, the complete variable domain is AAGVIQSPRHLIKEKRETATLKCYPIPRHDTVYWYQQGPGQDPQFLISFYEKMQSDKGSIPDRFSAQQFSDYHSELNMSSLELGDSALYFCASSTDRVSAGELFFGEGSRLTVL.

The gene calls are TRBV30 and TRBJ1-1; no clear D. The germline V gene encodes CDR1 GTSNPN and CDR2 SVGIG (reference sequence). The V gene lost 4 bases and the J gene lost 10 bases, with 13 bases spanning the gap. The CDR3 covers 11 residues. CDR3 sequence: CAWINGWRAFF. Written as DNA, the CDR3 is TGTGCCTGGATTAATGGGTGGAGAGCTTTCTTT. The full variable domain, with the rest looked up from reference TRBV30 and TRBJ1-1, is SQTIHQWPATLVQPVGSPLSLECTVEGTSNPNLYWYRQAAGRGLQLLFYSVGIGQISSEVPQNLSASRPQDRQFILSSKKLLLSDSGFYLCAWINGWRAFFGQGTRLTVV.

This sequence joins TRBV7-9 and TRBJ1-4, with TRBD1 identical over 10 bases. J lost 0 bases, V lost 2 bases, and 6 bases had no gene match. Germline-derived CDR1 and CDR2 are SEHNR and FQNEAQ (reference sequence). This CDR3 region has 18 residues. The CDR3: CASSLWGQGSATNEKLFF. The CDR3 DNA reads TGTGCCAGCAGCTTATGGGGACAGGGGTCTGCAACTAATGAAAAACTGTTTTTT.

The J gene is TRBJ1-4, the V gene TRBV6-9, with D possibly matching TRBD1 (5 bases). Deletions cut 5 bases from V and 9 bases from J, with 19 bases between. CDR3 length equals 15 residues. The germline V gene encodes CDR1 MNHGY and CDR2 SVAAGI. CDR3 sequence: CASSPLHRRGKKLFF. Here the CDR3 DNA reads TGTGCCAGCAGTCCATTGCACAGGAGAGGTAAAAAACTGTTTTTT.

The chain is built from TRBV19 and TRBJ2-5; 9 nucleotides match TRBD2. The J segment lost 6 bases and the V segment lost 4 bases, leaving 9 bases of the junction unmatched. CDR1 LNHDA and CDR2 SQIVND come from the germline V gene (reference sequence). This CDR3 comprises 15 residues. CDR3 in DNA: TGTGCCAGTAGTAACTACGCGGGGGGGGAAAAGACCCAGTACTTC. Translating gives CASSNYAGGEKTQYF.

CDR3 bases: TGTGCCAGTAGTGGGACCGGGACAGGGCCCCACGAGCAGTACTTC. It is translated as CASSGTGTGPHEQYF. The chain carries TRBV19 and TRBJ2-7; 9 nucleotides match TRBD1. With V trimmed by 5 bases and J by 5 bases, 10 bases remained unmatched. The length of the CDR3 is 15 residues. From germline, CDR1 is LNHDA and CDR2 SQIVND (reference sequence).

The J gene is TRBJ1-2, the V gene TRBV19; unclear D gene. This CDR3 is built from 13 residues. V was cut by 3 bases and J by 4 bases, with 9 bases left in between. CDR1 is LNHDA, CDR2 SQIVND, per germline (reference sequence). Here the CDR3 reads CASSIVAAYGYTF. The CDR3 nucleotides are TGTGCCAGTAGTATTGTGGCAGCCTATGGCTACACCTTC.

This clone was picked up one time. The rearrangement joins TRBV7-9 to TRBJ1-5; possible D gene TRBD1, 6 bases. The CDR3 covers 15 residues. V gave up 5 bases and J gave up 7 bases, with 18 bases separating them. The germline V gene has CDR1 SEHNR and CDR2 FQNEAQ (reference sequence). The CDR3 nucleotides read TGTGCCAGCAGCGGGGGGACCTCTCAGGGGCAGCCCCAGCATTTT. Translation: CASSGGTSQGQPQHF.

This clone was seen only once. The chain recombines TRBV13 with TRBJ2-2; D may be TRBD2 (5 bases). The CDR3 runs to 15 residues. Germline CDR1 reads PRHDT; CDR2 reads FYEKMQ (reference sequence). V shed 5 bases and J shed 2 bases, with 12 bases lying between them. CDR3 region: CASSPFRENTGELFF. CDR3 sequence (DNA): TGTGCCAGCAGCCCGTTCCGGGAAAACACCGGGGAGCTGTTTTTT.

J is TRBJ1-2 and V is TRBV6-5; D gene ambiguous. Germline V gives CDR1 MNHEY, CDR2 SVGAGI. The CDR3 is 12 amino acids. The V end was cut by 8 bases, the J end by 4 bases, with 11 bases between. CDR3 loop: CASLGGGYGYTF. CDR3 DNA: TGTGCCAGCCTTGGCGGAGGCTATGGCTACACCTTC.

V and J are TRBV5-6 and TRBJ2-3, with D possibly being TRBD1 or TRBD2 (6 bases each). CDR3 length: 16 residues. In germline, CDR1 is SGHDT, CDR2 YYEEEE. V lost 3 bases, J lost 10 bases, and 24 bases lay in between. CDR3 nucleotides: TGTGCCAGCAGCTCCCGGTTGGGGGGCCCGATGTCTGCGCAGTATTTT. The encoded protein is CASSSRLGGPMSAQYF. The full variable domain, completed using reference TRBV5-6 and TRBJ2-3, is DAGVTQSPTHLIKTRGQQVTLRCSPKSGHDTVSWYQQALGQGPQFIFQYYEEEERQRGNFPDRFSGHQFPNYSSELNVNALLLGDSALYLCASSSRLGGPMSAQYFGPGTRLTVL.

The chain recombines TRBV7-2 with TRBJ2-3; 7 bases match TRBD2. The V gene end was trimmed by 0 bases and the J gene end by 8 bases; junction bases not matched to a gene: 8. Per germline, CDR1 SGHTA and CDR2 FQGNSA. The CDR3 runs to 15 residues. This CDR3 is CASSLAGGEHATQYF. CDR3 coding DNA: TGTGCCAGCAGCTTAGCGGGGGGGGAACATGCTACGCAGTATTTT.

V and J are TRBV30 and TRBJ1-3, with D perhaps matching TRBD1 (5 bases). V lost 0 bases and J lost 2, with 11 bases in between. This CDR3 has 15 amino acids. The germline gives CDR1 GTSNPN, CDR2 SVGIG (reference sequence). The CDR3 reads CAWSVRSRAGNTIYF. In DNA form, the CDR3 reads TGTGCCTGGAGTGTACGGAGCAGGGCTGGAAACACCATATATTTT.

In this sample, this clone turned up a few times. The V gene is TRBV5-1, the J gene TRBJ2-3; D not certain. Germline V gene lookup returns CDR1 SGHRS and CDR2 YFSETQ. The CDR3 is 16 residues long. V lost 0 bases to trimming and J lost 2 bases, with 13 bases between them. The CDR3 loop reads CASSLANSAFTDTQYF. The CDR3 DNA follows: TGCGCCAGCAGCTTGGCCAACAGTGCTTTCACAGATACGCAGTATTTT. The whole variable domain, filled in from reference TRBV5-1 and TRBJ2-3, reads KAGVTQTPRYLIKTRGQQVTLSCSPISGHRSVSWYQQTPGQGLQFLFEYFSETQRNKGNFPGRFSGRQFSNSRSEMNVSTLELGDSALYLCASSLANSAFTDTQYFGPGTRLTVL.

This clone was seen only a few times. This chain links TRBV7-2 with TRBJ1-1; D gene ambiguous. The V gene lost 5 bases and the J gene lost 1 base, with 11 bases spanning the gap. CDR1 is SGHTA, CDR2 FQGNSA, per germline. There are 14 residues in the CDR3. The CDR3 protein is CASSQRSGNTEAFF. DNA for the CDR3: TGTGCCAGCAGCCAGAGGTCAGGGAACACTGAAGCTTTCTTT.

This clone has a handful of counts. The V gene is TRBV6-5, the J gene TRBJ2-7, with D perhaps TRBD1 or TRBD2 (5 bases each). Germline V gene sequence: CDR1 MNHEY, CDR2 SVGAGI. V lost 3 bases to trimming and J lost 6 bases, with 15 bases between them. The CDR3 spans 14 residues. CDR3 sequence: CASSYAPGRAEQYF. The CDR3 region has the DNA TGTGCCAGCAGTTATGCCCCGGGGCGGGCCGAGCAGTACTTC.